This T cell receptor beta chain was observed in a study of blood T cells in healthy people across ages. A few counts support this clonotype. The CDR3 length is 13 residues. Trimming removed 1 base at V and 1 base at J, with 3 bases between. Germline CDR1 LGHNT, CDR2 FRNRAP. Alongside a J-beta primer mix, a sample-barcoded 5' primer served in a second PCR lasting roughly 7 to 12 cycles. TCRdb processed the 5' RACE reads anew with MiXCR; each CDR3 protein has one entry. The data hold about 1.7 million distinct CDR3 sequences, with roughly 28% observed a single time. The sequencing input was blood. The sequence derives from a woman in her thirties in good health. The rearrangement uses TRBV12-5 and TRBJ2-3; D is ambiguous. The CDR3 nucleotides are TGTGCTAGTGGTTTGGAGCGCACAGATACGCAGTATTTT. It is translated as CASGLERTDTQYF.